These 12 T cell receptor beta chains came from one sample sequenced in a study of blood T cell repertoires in COVID-19. TCRdb keeps only in-frame clones here, not all; method: immunoSEQ multiplex PCR. The sample lists some 150,000 clones; roughly 83% were seen once. Specimen: peripheral blood. The receptors shown here come from a woman aged 55-69 years with COVID-19, enrolled during active disease.

The rearrangement uses TRBV30 and TRBJ1-2; the match to TRBD1 covers 7 bases. The CDR3 is 14 residues long. V was clipped by 3 bases and J by 2 bases; unmatched bases: 6. CDR1 and CDR2 from the germline V gene are GTSNPN and SVGIG (reference sequence). In DNA form, the CDR3 reads TGTGCCTGGAGGGCAGGGGGATCCAACTATGGCTACACCTTC. It is translated as CAWRAGGSNYGYTF.

The rearrangement uses TRBV13 and TRBJ1-1; TRBD1 is a possible D gene (5 bases). The germline CDR1 and CDR2 sequences are PRHDT and FYEKMQ (reference sequence). The CDR3 spans 13 residues. The ends were cut back, 3 bases at V and 3 bases at J, with 8 bases in the middle. The CDR3 region has the DNA TGTGCCAGCAGCTTCGGGGGACACACTGAAGCTTTCTTT. This encodes CASSFGGHTEAFF.

The rearrangement links TRBV4-2 to TRBJ1-2; D remains ambiguous. This CDR3 spans 12 amino acids. Trimming took 0 bases from V and 8 from J, leaving 7 bases between them. Germline CDR1 reads LGHNA; CDR2 reads YNFKEQ. CDR3 nucleotides: TGTGCCAGCAGCCAAGATAACGGGGGCTACACCTTC. Residues: CASSQDNGGYTF.

This clone was found a few times. The chain uses TRBV2 and TRBJ2-2; the match to TRBD1 covers 9 bases. The V gene end was trimmed by 6 bases and the J gene end by 5 bases; junction bases not matched to a gene: 4. This CDR3 has 14 residues. CDR1 is SNHLY and CDR2 is FYNNEI in the germline V gene. In DNA, the CDR3 is TGTGCCAGCAGCGGGACAGGGATTACCGGGGAGCTGTTTTTT. Translated, it gives CASSGTGITGELFF.

The chain has TRBV6-6 and TRBJ1-2, with a possible D match to TRBD1 (5 bases). The CDR3 sequence is 13 residues long. Looked up from germline, CDR1 is MNHNY and CDR2 is SVGAGI (reference sequence). Between the trimmed V and J ends, which lost 5 bases and 7 bases, there was a span of 14 bases. CDR3 sequence: CASSRGPQGGYTF. CDR3 DNA sequence: TGTGCCAGCAGTCGCGGCCCGCAGGGTGGCTACACCTTC.

V is TRBV6-5 and J is TRBJ1-5; TRBD1 aligns across 8 bases. With V trimmed by 0 bases and J by 0 bases, 1 base remained unmatched. The CDR3 has 16 residues. The germline CDR1 and CDR2 sequences are MNHEY and SVGAGI. The CDR3 loop is CASSYSGQASNQPQHF. CDR3 in DNA: TGTGCCAGCAGTTACTCGGGACAGGCTAGCAATCAGCCCCAGCATTTT.

Only a few counts were recorded for this clone. The chain links TRBV7-3 to TRBJ1-2, with D hard to call. Germline V gene data show CDR1 as SGHTA and CDR2 as FQGTGA. The CDR3 length is 14 residues. The V end lost 1 base, the J end lost 5 bases, and 11 bases lay between the germline ends. DNA of the CDR3: TGTGCCAGCAGCTTAATGTCAGGATCGTATGGCTACACCTTC. It translates to CASSLMSGSYGYTF.

The J gene is TRBJ1-2, the V gene TRBV27; TRBD1 aligns across 8 bases. The CDR3 loop spans 15 amino acids. CDR1 is MNHEY, CDR2 SMNVEV, per germline (reference sequence). V dropped 3 bases and J dropped 1; count of bases not matched to a gene: 4. The CDR3 DNA is TGTGCCAGCAGTTTCGGGACAGGATATAACTATGGCTACACCTTC. Its protein is CASSFGTGYNYGYTF.

This clone has just a few counts. In nucleotides, the CDR3 is TGTGCCAGCAGCTTGAGACAGGGGGTTAGCTACACCTTC. This codes for CASSLRQGVSYTF. The chain employs TRBV7-2 and TRBJ1-2; TRBD1 matches at 9 bases. This CDR3 spans 13 amino acids. With V trimmed by 3 bases and J by 9 bases, 5 bases remained unmatched. Germline-derived CDR1 and CDR2 are SGHTA and FQGNSA.

The chain combines TRBV19 with TRBJ1-5, with D possibly matching TRBD1 (5 bases). CDR3 length: 16 residues. Germline V gene data show CDR1 as LNHDA and CDR2 as SQIVND (reference sequence). Trimming cost V 7 bases and J 2 bases, with 18 bases left between them. The CDR3: CASNGGSGVGNQPQHF. As DNA, the CDR3 is TGTGCCAGTAATGGGGGATCGGGGGTCGGCAATCAGCCCCAGCATTTT.

This chain links TRBV18 with TRBJ1-1, with 9 bases lining up with TRBD1. The CDR3 consists of 17 residues. From germline, CDR1 is KGHSH and CDR2 LQKENI. V gave up 3 bases and J gave up 0 bases; unmatched junction bases: 8. The CDR3 spells CASSPLNRDRVNTEAFF. In nucleotides, the CDR3 is TGTGCCAGCTCACCTTTAAACCGGGACAGGGTGAACACTGAAGCTTTCTTT.

V is TRBV18 and J is TRBJ1-2; TRBD1 matches at 7 bases. This CDR3 comprises 13 residues. Trimming removed 5 bases from V and 3 bases from J; junction bases left unmatched: 3. The germline gives CDR1 KGHSH, CDR2 LQKENI. CDR3 nucleotides: TGTGCCAGCTCAAAAGGGGGCGACTATGGCTACACCTTC. Translating it yields CASSKGGDYGYTF.